What follows describes a single T cell receptor (beta chain). The sample holds a few counts of this clone. This clone's antigen is unknown. No much larger clone exists at a distance of one base, and base qualities are not known. Reading the germline V gene gives CDR1 MDHEN and CDR2 SYDVKM. Taken from cysteine to phenylalanine, the CDR3 has 13 residues. Just CDR3 DNA is preserved here, 39 bases in frame from base 1. The V and J ends are trimmed by 1 base and 4 bases, leaving 8 bases between them. The source of the sample is a study of STAT5B mutations in CD4+ large granular lymphocyte leukemia (dated by TCRdb to the early 2020s). Describing the broader study: Among the healthy controls, the CDR3 'QG' motif was associated with a particular HLA allele. The TCRbeta repertoires of CD4+ T-cell large granular lymphocyte leukemia patients were compared with the TCRbeta repertoires of healthy blood donors. Flow cytometry on FACSCanto II or FACSVerse confirmed that purified fractions exceeded 95% purity among lymphocytes.

Summary of the overall study and its limitations: Greater clonality appeared to be present in CD4-sorted patient repertoires than in healthy CD4+ repertoires, and the difference was retained after the putative leukemic clones were removed. The main leukemic clonotypes were found to be private to each patient, although around 24% of the main leukemic clonotypes were detected at low frequency in the non-leukemic repertoires of other patients. Data were not HLA-matched; higher clonality in CD4+ versus CD8+ T-LGLL could reflect the relatively small sample size. TRBV06-family usage was enriched among the top patient clones (8/27) compared with healthy controls (2/35).

The immunoSEQ assay at survey resolution was applied to genomic DNA for sequencing of TCRbeta rearrangements. The source study handled its data this way. A lowest detectable productive clonotype frequency of 2.59 x 10-5 was observed in the TCR sequencing data. Only productive TCRbeta rearrangements, meaning sequences that were complete and in-frame, were kept for the analyses. Sample clonality was computed as Simpson clonality in the immunoSEQ Analyzer version 3.0. Based on frequency, clones were grouped as very rare, small, medium, large (1-20%) or hyperexpanded (>20%). Generation probabilities were estimated with OLGA 1.2.3, V-gene circos plots were generated with VDJtools, specificities were searched for in VDJdb, and CDR3 motifs were identified with GLIPH. The immuneACCESS repertoire file appears here via TCRdb, limited to in-frame rearrangements. These files lack a portion of the clones; in checked studies, under half of the deficit traces to unresolved V genes, and the cause of the others is not known. Clone size and the V and J calls come from that table; the DNA yielded D and trimming. The sample profile shows about 22,000 clones; 82% of them were found once. The ten biggest clones cover approximately 9% of the sample.

The healthy controls were 37 blood donors, and the buffy coats of these donors were supplied by the Finnish Red Cross blood service. All TCR-sequenced material derived from peripheral blood: patient blood samples and healthy donor buffy coats. Ficoll-Hypaque gradient centrifugation was used to isolate peripheral blood mononuclear cells. CD4+ cells were purified magnetically from the buffy coats of healthy controls. The Gentra Puregene Cell and Tissue kit was used for genomic DNA extraction, and quantification was performed on a Qubit 2.0 fluorometer. The rearranged chain carries TRBV28 and TRBJ2-7, with no reliable assignment of the D segment. The specimen sequenced was CD4+ T cells from blood buffy coats. This TCR came from a human donor in good health. The bases read TGTGCCAGCAGTTTATTGACGGAATACGAGCAGTACTTC. This encodes CASSLLTEYEQYF.